This T cell receptor (beta chain) is from a study of regulatory T cells in long-lasting Graves disease. This clonotype was counted only a few times. CDR3-region Arm-PCR and iRepertoire HTBI primers produced the TCR beta libraries. MiXCR, applied by TCRdb to the multiplex PCR reads, yields one record per CDR3 protein. The table lists 400,000 to 500,000 distinct CDR3 sequences, roughly 15% of them singletons. Time point reported: newly diagnosed GD, antithyroid drugs for less than 3 months. TCR sequences were obtained from RNA taken from PBMCs. These same data were also listed under a study on T cells in Graves' hyperthyroidism and ophthalmopathy.

The sequencing here drew on peripheral blood mononuclear cells (PBMCs), taken at new diagnosis, from a patient treated with antithyroid drugs. The source is a woman aged 45-59 years with Graves disease.

This CDR3 is CASSLVTGPNEQFF. The CDR3 DNA is TGTGCCAGCAGCTTGGTCACCGGACCCAATGAGCAGTTCTTC. This rearrangement joins TRBV5-6 to TRBJ2-1; D is unclear. CDR1 and CDR2 from the germline V gene are SGHDT and YYEEEE. V was clipped by 0 bases and J by 6 bases, with 10 bases between them. This CDR3 comprises 14 residues.